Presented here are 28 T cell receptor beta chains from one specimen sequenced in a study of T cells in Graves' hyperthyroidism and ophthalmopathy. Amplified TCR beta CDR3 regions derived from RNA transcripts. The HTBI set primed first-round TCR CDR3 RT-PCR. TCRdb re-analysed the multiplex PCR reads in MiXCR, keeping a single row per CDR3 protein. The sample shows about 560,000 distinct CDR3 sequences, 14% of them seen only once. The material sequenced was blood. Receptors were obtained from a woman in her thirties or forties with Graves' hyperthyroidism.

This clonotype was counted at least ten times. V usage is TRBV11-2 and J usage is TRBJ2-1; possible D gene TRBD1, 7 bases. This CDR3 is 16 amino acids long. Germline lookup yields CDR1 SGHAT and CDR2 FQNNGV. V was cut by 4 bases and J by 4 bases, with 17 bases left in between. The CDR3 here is CASSSWQGEAYNEQFF. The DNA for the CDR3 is TGTGCCAGCAGCTCCTGGCAGGGGGAGGCTTACAATGAGCAGTTCTTC.

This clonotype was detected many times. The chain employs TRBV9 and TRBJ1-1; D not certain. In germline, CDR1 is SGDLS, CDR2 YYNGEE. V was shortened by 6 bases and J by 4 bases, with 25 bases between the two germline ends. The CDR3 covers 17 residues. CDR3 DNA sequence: TGTGCCAGCACGCCCAACGTCGGATTCGGGGTTCCCACTGAAGCTTTCTTT. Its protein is CASTPNVGFGVPTEAFF. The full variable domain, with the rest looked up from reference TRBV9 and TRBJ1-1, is DSGVTQTPKHLITATGQRVTLRCSPRSGDLSVYWYQQSLDQGLQFLIQYYNGEERAKGNILERFSAQQFPDLHSELNLSSLELGDSALYFCASTPNVGFGVPTEAFFGQGTRLTVV.

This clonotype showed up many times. The CDR3 protein is CASSFQPGLAGADTQYF. The CDR3 DNA reads as TGTGCCAGCAGTTTCCAACCTGGACTAGCGGGAGCAGATACGCAGTATTTT. The V gene is TRBV27, the J gene TRBJ2-3, with 13 bases aligning to TRBD2. V lost 3 bases to trimming and J lost 4 bases; unmatched junction nucleotides: 7. This CDR3 is built from 17 residues. The germline CDR1 and CDR2 sequences are MNHEY and SMNVEV (reference sequence).

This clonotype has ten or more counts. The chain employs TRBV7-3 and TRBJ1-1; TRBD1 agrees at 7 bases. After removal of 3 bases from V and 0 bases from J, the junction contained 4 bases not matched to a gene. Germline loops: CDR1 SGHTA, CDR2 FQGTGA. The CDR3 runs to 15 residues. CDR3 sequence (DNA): TGTGCCAGCAGCTTCTCAGGGGGAGTGAACACTGAAGCTTTCTTT. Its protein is CASSFSGGVNTEAFF.

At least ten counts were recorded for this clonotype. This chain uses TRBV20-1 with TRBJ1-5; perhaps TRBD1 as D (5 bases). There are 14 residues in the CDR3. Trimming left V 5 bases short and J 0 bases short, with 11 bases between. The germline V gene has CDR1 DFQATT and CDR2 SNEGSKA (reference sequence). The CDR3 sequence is CSAQPDSSNQPQHF. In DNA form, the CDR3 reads TGCAGTGCTCAACCCGACAGTAGCAATCAGCCCCAGCATTTT.

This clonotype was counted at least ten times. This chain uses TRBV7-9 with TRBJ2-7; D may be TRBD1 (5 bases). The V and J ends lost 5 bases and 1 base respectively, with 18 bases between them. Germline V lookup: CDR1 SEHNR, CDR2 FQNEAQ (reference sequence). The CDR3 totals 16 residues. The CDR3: CASSPPNRMNSYEQYF. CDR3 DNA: TGTGCCAGCAGCCCCCCGAACAGGATGAATTCCTACGAGCAGTACTTC.

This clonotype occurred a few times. In DNA form, the CDR3 reads TGTGCCACCTACAGGAGCAAACTATTCGAGGGTAATGAGCCCCAGCATTTT. Translation gives CATYRSKLFEGNEPQHF. The gene calls are TRBV6-1 and TRBJ1-5; a possible D gene is TRBD1 (5 bases). Trimming shortened V by 10 bases and J by 8 bases, and 30 bases separated the two germline ends. The germline gives CDR1 MNHNS, CDR2 SASEGT. The CDR3 is made up of 17 amino acids.

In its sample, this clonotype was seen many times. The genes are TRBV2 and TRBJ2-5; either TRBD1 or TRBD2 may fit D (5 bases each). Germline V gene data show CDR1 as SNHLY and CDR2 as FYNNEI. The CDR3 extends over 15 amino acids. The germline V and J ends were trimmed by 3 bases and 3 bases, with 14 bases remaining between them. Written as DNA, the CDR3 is TGTGCCAGCAGTGAGGCAGAGGGGATCAAAGAGACCCAGTACTTC. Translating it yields CASSEAEGIKETQYF.

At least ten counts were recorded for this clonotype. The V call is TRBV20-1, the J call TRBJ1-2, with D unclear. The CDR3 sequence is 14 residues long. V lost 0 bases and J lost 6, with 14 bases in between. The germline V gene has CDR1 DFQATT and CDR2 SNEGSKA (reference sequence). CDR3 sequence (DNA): TGCAGTGCTAGAGATAGAAAAGGGTGGGATGGCTACACCTTC. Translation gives CSARDRKGWDGYTF.

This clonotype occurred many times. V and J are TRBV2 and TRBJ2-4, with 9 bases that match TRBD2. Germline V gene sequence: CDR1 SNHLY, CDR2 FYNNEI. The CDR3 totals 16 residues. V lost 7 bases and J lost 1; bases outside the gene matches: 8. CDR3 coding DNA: TGTGCCAGCAAAATGGAGCGGGAGGTCGCCAAAAACATTCAGTACTTC. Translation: CASKMEREVAKNIQYF. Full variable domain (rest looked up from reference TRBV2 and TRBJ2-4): EPEVTQTPSHQVTQMGQEVILRCVPISNHLYFYWYRQILGQKVEFLVSFYNNEISEKSEIFDDQFSVERPDGSNFTLKIRSTKLEDSAMYFCASKMEREVAKNIQYFGAGTRLSVL.

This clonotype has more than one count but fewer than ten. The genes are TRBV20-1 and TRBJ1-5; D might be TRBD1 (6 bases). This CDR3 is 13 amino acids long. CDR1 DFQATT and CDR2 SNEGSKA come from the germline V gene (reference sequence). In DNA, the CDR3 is TGCAGCATAGGGTCGACAGGAAATCAGCCCCAGCATTTT. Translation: CSIGSTGNQPQHF.

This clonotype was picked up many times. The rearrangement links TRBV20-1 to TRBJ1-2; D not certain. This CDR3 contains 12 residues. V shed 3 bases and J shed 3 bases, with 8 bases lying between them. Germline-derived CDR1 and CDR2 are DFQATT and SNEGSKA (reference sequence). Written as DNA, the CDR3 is TGCAGTGCTAGCATGGGTTACTATGGCTACACCTTC. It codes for CSASMGYYGYTF.

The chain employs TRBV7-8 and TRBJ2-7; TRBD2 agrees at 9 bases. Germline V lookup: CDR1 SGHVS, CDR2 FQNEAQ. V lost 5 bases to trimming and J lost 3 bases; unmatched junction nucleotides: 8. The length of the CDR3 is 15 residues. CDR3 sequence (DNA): TGTGCCAGCAGCCCCCTTCTAGCGGGAAGCTACGAGCAGTACTTC. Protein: CASSPLLAGSYEQYF. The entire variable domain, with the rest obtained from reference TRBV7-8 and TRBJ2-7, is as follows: GAGVSQSPRYKVAKRGQDVALRCDPISGHVSLFWYQQALGQGPEFLTYFQNEAQLDKSGLPSDRFFAERPEGSVSTLKIQRTQQEDSAVYLCASSPLLAGSYEQYFGPGTRLTVT.

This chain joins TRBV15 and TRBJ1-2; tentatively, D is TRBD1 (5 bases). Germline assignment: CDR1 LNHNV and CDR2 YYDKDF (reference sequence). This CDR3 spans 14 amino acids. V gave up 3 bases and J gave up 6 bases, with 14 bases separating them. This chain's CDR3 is CATSRNQGLDGYTF. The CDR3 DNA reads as TGTGCCACCAGCAGGAATCAGGGTCTTGATGGCTACACCTTC.

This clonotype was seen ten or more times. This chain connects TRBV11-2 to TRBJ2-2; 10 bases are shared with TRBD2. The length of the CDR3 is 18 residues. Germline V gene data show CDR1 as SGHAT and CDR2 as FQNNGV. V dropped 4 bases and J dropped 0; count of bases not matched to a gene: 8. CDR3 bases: TGTGCCAGCAGCTACCTAGCGGGAGTTATCGCGAACACCGGGGAGCTGTTTTTT. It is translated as CASSYLAGVIANTGELFF.

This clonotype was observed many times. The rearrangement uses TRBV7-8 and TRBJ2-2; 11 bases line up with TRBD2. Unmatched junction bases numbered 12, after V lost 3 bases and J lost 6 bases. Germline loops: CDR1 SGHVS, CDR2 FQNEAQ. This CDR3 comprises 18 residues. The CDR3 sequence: CASSFHSGRAVGPGELFF. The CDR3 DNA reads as TGTGCCAGCAGCTTTCATAGCGGGAGGGCCGTAGGTCCCGGGGAGCTGTTTTTT.

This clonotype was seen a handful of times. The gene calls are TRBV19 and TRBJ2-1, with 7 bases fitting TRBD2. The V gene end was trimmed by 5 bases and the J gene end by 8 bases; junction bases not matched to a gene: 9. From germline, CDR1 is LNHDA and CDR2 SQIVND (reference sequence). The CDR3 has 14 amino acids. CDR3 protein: CASSWGTLADEQFF. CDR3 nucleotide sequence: TGTGCCAGTAGTTGGGGGACTCTAGCGGATGAGCAGTTCTTC.

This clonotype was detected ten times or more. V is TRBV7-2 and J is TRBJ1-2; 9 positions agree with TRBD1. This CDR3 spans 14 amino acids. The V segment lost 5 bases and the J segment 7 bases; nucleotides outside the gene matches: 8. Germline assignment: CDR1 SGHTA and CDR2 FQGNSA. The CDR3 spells CASSPGTGLGGYTF. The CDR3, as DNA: TGTGCCAGCAGCCCCGGGACAGGGTTGGGTGGCTACACCTTC.

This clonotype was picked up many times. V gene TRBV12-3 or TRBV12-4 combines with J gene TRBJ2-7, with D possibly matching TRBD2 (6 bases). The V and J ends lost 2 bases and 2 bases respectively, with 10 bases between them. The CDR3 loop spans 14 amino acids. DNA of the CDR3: TGTGCCAGCAGTTTATTGGCGGGGACCTACGAGCAGTACTTC. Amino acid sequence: CASSLLAGTYEQYF.

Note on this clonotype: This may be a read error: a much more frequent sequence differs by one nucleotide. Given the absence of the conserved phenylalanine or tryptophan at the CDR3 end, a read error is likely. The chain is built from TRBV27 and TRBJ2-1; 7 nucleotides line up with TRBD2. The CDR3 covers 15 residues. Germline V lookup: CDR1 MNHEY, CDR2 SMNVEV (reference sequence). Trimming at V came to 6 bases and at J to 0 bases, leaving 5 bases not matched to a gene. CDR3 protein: CASSYRTSSYNEQFS. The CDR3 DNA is TGTGCCAGCAGCTACCGGACTAGCTCCTACAATGAGCAGTTCTCC.

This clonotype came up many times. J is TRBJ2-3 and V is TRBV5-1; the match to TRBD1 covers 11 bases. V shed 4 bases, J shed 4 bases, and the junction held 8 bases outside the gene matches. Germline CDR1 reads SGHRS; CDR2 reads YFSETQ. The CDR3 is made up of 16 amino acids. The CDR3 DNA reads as TGCGCCAGCAGCAGGGCCGGACAGGGGGCCGCAGATACGCAGTATTTT. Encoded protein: CASSRAGQGAADTQYF.

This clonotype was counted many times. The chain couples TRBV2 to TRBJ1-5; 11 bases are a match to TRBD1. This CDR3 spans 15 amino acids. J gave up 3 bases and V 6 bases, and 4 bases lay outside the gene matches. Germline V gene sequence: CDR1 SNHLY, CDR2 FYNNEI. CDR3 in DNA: TGTGCCAGCAGCGGACAGGGGGCTTACAATCAGCCCCAGCATTTT. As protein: CASSGQGAYNQPQHF. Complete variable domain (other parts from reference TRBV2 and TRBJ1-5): EPEVTQTPSHQVTQMGQEVILRCVPISNHLYFYWYRQILGQKVEFLVSFYNNEISEKSEIFDDQFSVERPDGSNFTLKIRSTKLEDSAMYFCASSGQGAYNQPQHFGDGTRLSIL.

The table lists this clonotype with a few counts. CDR3 region: CASSQGQGSTGELFF. The CDR3 DNA sequence: TGTGCCAGCAGCCAAGGACAGGGATCCACCGGGGAGCTGTTTTTT. The chain is built from TRBV3-1 and TRBJ2-2; 7 bases are a match to TRBD1. Germline V gene lookup returns CDR1 LGHDT and CDR2 YNNKEL (reference sequence). There are 15 residues in the CDR3. V trimming: 1 base; J trimming: 4 bases; junction bases outside the gene matches: 3.

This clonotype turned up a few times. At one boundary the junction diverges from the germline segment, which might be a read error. CDR3: CSARGNRGQEETRYF. The DNA for the CDR3 is TGCAGTGCTAGAGGGAACAGGGGGCAGGAAGAGACCCGGTACTTC. This chain connects TRBV20-1 to TRBJ2-5; 9 nucleotides line up with TRBD1. The CDR3 is 15 amino acids. Germline V lookup: CDR1 DFQATT, CDR2 SNEGSKA (reference sequence).

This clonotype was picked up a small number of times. The CDR3 is CATSDMDSYEQYF. The CDR3 bases are TGTGCCACCAGTGACATGGACAGTTACGAGCAGTACTTC. The gene calls are TRBV24-1 and TRBJ2-7; D perhaps matches TRBD1 (6 bases). CDR1 and CDR2 from the germline V gene are KGHDR and SFDVKD. Trimming took off 4 bases at V and 4 bases at J, with 10 bases between the two ends. This CDR3 has 13 residues.

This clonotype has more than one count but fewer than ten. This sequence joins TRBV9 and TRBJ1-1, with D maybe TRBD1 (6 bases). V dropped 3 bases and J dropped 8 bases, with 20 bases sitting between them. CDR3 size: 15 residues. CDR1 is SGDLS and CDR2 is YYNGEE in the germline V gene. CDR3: CASSGGRGGPGEAFF. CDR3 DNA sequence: TGTGCCAGCAGCGGAGGCCGGGGGGGGCCCGGGGAAGCTTTCTTT.

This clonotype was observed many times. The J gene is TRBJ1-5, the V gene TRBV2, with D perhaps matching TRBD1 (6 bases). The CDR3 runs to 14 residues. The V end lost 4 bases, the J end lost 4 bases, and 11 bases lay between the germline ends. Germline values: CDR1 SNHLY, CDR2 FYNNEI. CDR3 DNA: TGTGCCAGCAGTGGCCCTACAGGGAATCAGCCCCAGCATTTT. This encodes CASSGPTGNQPQHF.

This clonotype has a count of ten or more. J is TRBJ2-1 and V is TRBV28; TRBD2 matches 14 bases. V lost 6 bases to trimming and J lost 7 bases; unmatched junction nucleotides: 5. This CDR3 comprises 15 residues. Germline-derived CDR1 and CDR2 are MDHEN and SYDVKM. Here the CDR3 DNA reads TGTGCCAGCAGGGCCGGGACTAGCGGGGGAAATGAGCAGTTCTTC. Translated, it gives CASRAGTSGGNEQFF.